A single sample is the source of the 19 T cell receptor beta chains below, sequenced in a study of blood T cell repertoires in COVID-19. TCRdb keeps only in-frame clones here, not all; method: immunoSEQ multiplex PCR. The sample records 100,000 to 150,000 clones, 92% being singletons. Sequencing was carried out using peripheral blood. Receptor source: a man over 45 with COVID-19, enrolled during active disease.

This chain connects TRBV10-3 to TRBJ2-2; D ambiguous. V lost 5 bases and J 3 bases, leaving 4 bases between the germline ends. CDR3 length: 12 residues. The germline V gene encodes CDR1 ENHRY and CDR2 SYGVKD. CDR3 coding DNA: TGTGCCATCAGTCGGGACACCGGGGAGCTGTTTTTT. It codes for CAISRDTGELFF.

The gene calls are TRBV5-4 and TRBJ1-3, with TRBD1 matching over 10 bases. The CDR3 totals 17 residues. From germline, CDR1 is SGHNT and CDR2 YYREEE (reference sequence). V trimming: 5 bases; J trimming: 0 bases; junction bases outside the gene matches: 8. As DNA, the CDR3 is TGTGCCAGCAGGGGACAGGGGAGCACTTCCTCTGGAAACACCATATATTTT. It is translated as CASRGQGSTSSGNTIYF.

The chain employs TRBV2 and TRBJ2-1; 9 bases map to TRBD1. The V and J ends lost 4 bases and 4 bases, in that order; junction bases with no gene match: 2. Germline V gene lookup returns CDR1 SNHLY and CDR2 FYNNEI. This CDR3 region has 14 residues. In DNA, the CDR3 is TGTGCCAGCAGTGGACAGGGGGGATACAATGAGCAGTTCTTC. It encodes CASSGQGGYNEQFF.

As DNA, the CDR3 is TGTGCCAGCAGTTACCCCGGTCTGAGGAACGAGCAGTACGTC. This codes for CASSYPGLRNEQYV. The chain recombines TRBV6-2 or TRBV6-3 with TRBJ2-7; no clear D. Germline values: CDR1 MNHEY, CDR2 SVGEGT. The CDR3 runs 14 residues. V was pared by 2 bases and J by 5 bases, with 13 bases between.

This chain uses TRBV11-3 with TRBJ2-1, with 12 bases matching TRBD2. Germline values: CDR1 SGHNT, CDR2 YENEEA. The CDR3 runs 16 residues. V lost 1 base to trimming and J lost 9 bases; unmatched junction nucleotides: 7. As DNA, the CDR3 is TGTGCCAGCAGCTTAGGGACTAGCGGGGCGGTTAGTGAGCAGTTCTTC. Translated, it gives CASSLGTSGAVSEQFF.

This chain uses TRBV4-2 with TRBJ1-6; tentatively, D is TRBD1 (5 bases). Trimming stripped 0 bases from V and 8 bases from J, with 5 bases between. The CDR3 runs 13 residues. The germline V gene encodes CDR1 LGHNA and CDR2 YNFKEQ. The CDR3 bases are TGTGCCAGCAGCCAAGACAGGGATTCACCCCTCCACTTT. Residues: CASSQDRDSPLHF.

The chain is built from TRBV9 and TRBJ2-5; 9 nucleotides agree with TRBD2. The CDR3 sequence is 15 residues long. Germline trimming cut 4 bases from V and 5 bases from J; bases unmatched to any gene: 9. The V gene's germline CDR1 is SGDLS and CDR2 YYNGEE. This chain's CDR3 is CASSPGGRADETQYF. CDR3 DNA sequence: TGTGCCAGCAGCCCGGGCGGGAGGGCGGATGAGACCCAGTACTTC.

This clone was recorded only once. Other nucleotide sequences in the sample specify the same CDR3. The chain is built from TRBV24-1 and TRBJ1-5; 8 bases are a match to TRBD1. The V gene end was trimmed by 3 bases and the J gene end by 4 bases; junction bases not matched to a gene: 4. This CDR3 region has 15 residues. Germline V CDR1 and CDR2: KGHDR, SFDVKD. The CDR3: CATSDPRQGNQPQHF. The CDR3 coding sequence is TGTGCCACCAGTGATCCGAGACAGGGGAATCAGCCCCAGCATTTT.

The chain recombines TRBV30 with TRBJ1-4; D remains ambiguous. The CDR3 runs to 11 residues. V was clipped by 3 bases and J by 10 bases, with 9 bases between them. The germline gives CDR1 GTSNPN, CDR2 SVGIG (reference sequence). The chain's CDR3 is CAWRRGGKLFF. CDR3 nucleotide sequence: TGTGCCTGGAGGCGGGGTGGAAAACTGTTTTTT.

CDR3 sequence (DNA): TGTGCCAGCAGCTCTAGTCCCTCCGGAAACACCATATATTTT. It yields the protein CASSSSPSGNTIYF. The J gene is TRBJ1-3, the V gene TRBV7-9, with unresolved D. This CDR3 is 14 amino acids long. V lost 4 bases and J lost 4, with 11 bases in between. The germline V gene encodes CDR1 SEHNR and CDR2 FQNEAQ (reference sequence).

The J gene is TRBJ1-2, the V gene TRBV5-4; D unclear. The germline V gene has CDR1 SGHNT and CDR2 YYREEE (reference sequence). The length of the CDR3 is 13 residues. V lost 0 bases and J 0 bases, leaving 3 bases between the germline ends. This CDR3 reads CASSLDTNYGYTF. CDR3 bases: TGTGCCAGCAGCTTGGACACTAACTATGGCTACACCTTC.

The V gene is TRBV5-1, the J gene TRBJ2-5, with TRBD2 matching 14 bases. V lost 4 bases and J lost 4; bases outside the gene matches: 6. This CDR3 is 16 amino acids long. Germline V gene lookup returns CDR1 SGHRS and CDR2 YFSETQ. This CDR3 reads CASSAGTSGSRETQYF. The CDR3, as DNA: TGCGCCAGCAGCGCCGGGACTAGCGGGAGTAGAGAGACCCAGTACTTC. The full variable domain, in which reference TRBV5-1 and TRBJ2-5 provide the parts outside the CDR3, is KAGVTQTPRYLIKTRGQQVTLSCSPISGHRSVSWYQQTPGQGLQFLFEYFSETQRNKGNFPGRFSGRQFSNSRSEMNVSTLELGDSALYLCASSAGTSGSRETQYFGPGTRLLVL.

This clone appeared once. The chain employs TRBV3-1 (or the pseudogene TRBV3-2) and TRBJ2-5, with 8 bases fitting TRBD2. Trimming took 1 base from V and 3 from J; bases not matched to a gene: 4. The CDR3 totals 15 residues. From germline, CDR1 is LGHDT and CDR2 YNNKEL (reference sequence). The CDR3 DNA reads TGTGCCAGCAGCCAAGCCCCGGGACTAGAAGAGACCCAGTACTTC. Amino acids: CASSQAPGLEETQYF.

The gene calls are TRBV6-4 and TRBJ2-1, with 11 nucleotides matching TRBD2. Trimming at V came to 0 bases and at J to 2 bases, leaving 9 bases not matched to a gene. Germline CDR1 reads MRHNA; CDR2 reads SNTAGT. The CDR3 is 19 residues long. CDR3: CASSDSNSGRGLPYNEQFF. CDR3 sequence (DNA): TGTGCCAGCAGTGACTCTAATAGCGGGAGGGGTCTGCCCTACAATGAGCAGTTCTTC.

J is TRBJ2-1 and V is TRBV5-1; D perhaps matches TRBD1 (5 bases). The V and J ends lost 0 bases and 1 base respectively, with 11 bases between them. The CDR3 runs to 16 residues. The germline gives CDR1 SGHRS, CDR2 YFSETQ. Here the CDR3 DNA reads TGCGCCAGCAGCTTGGAGGCCAGGGCATCCTACAATGAGCAGTTCTTC. It translates to CASSLEARASYNEQFF.

This clone came up once. The chain employs TRBV9 and TRBJ1-1, with TRBD1 matching over 9 bases. This CDR3 has 15 amino acids. J lost 1 base, V lost 2 bases, and 3 bases had no gene match. CDR1 is SGDLS, CDR2 YYNGEE, per germline. CDR3: CASSVHRGQNTEAFF. CDR3 bases: TGTGCCAGCAGCGTCCACAGGGGGCAGAACACTGAAGCTTTCTTT.

As DNA, the CDR3 is TGTGCCAGCAGCGTGCTAGCGGGAGGCACAGATACGCAGTATTTT. Amino acids: CASSVLAGGTDTQYF. The chain recombines TRBV9 with TRBJ2-3, with 10 bases that match TRBD2. Germline CDR1 reads SGDLS; CDR2 reads YYNGEE. V was clipped by 2 bases and J by 1 base; unmatched bases: 1. The CDR3 is 15 amino acids.

This clone has only a few counts. The junction shows a germline mismatch at one end, possibly a read error. The genes are TRBV19 and TRBJ2-1, with 7 bases aligning to TRBD2. Germline loops: CDR1 LNHDA, CDR2 SQIVND (reference sequence). The CDR3 sequence is 13 residues long. In DNA form, the CDR3 reads TGTGCCAGTAGAATAGCGGGTACTAATGAGCAGTTCTTC. Translating gives CASRIAGTNEQFF.

The J gene is TRBJ2-7, the V gene TRBV7-2, with 9 bases matching TRBD1. J lost 3 bases, V lost 4 bases, and 1 base had no gene match. The germline gives CDR1 SGHTA, CDR2 FQGNSA. The CDR3 contains 13 residues. This CDR3 reads CASSWTGDYEQYF. In nucleotides, the CDR3 is TGTGCCAGCAGCTGGACAGGGGACTACGAGCAGTACTTC.